This T cell receptor (beta chain) appears in the sequencing data of a study of early T cells in non-severe SARS-CoV-2 infection. This CDR3 contains 19 residues. The germline V and J ends were trimmed by 4 bases and 2 bases, with 24 bases remaining between them. TCRdb passed the 5' RACE reads through MiXCR, listing each CDR3 protein once. The table includes tens of thousands of distinct CDR3 sequences, around 13% detected once. Many counts were recorded for this clonotype. This TCR was recovered from an adult who was a healthcare worker with PCR-confirmed SARS-CoV-2 infection or an uninfected control (not recorded which). The chain links TRBV5-7 to TRBJ2-2; a weak D match, TRBD1 (6 bases). TRBV5-7 is treated as an ORF (open reading frame) with a function not yet certain. This specimen was whole blood, taken at baseline. The CDR3 here is CASSPDPGHPAGNTGELFF. CDR3 sequence (DNA): TGTGCCAGCAGCCCAGATCCGGGACACCCGGCGGGCAACACCGGGGAGCTGTTTTTT.